Listed below are T cell receptor beta chains from one sample, sequenced in a study of metastatic and nonmetastatic thyroid tumors. MiXCR re-clonotyped the PCR reads for TCRdb. In the table there are 60,000 to 75,000 clones, 4% to 4.5% of which are singletons. Sequenced input: blood. These receptors were obtained from a female donor with papillary thyroid cancer or a benign thyroid nodule (not recorded which). Some clones in this sample may be carry-over from other donors' samples. Each CDR3 is given with its conserved first and last residue. Fields, in order: J gene, clone size, V gene, D gene, CDR3 length, CDR3 protein, CDR3 DNA. The D gene is left open where the match is weak. For some rows the clone size is stated as once, few or many, or as a class when expanded; others skip it.

>TRBJ1-3|many|TRBV3-1|.|14
CASSSTGYGNTIYF
TGTGCCAGCAGTTCTACAGGGTACGGAAACACCATATATTTT
>TRBJ2-7|many|TRBV6-1|.|11
CASGLVDEQYF
TGTGCCAGCGGCTTGGTTGACGAGCAGTACTTC
>TRBJ2-1|.|TRBV19|TRBD1|15
CASSSGGQGCGEQFF
TGTGCCAGTAGTAGTGGGGGACAGGGTTGCGGTGAGCAGTTCTTC
>TRBJ2-7|few|TRBV28|.|15
CASISGTGQNYEQYF
TGTGCCAGCATCAGCGGTACAGGTCAAAACTACGAGCAGTACTTC
>TRBJ1-1|many|TRBV27|TRBD1|21
CASSFSSGYRDRVVRNTEAFF
TGTGCCAGCAGTTTCAGTAGTGGGTACAGGGACAGGGTAGTGAGGAACACTGAAGCTTTCTTT
>TRBJ2-2|many|TRBV6-4|.|13
CASSAVGTGELFF
TGTGCCAGCAGTGCGGTGGGAACCGGGGAGCTGTTTTTT
>TRBJ2-1|many|TRBV7-3|TRBD2|15
CASSLGTSGRDEQFF
TGTGCCAGCAGCCTCGGGACTAGCGGGAGAGATGAGCAGTTCTTC
>TRBJ1-2|many|TRBV5-6|.|13
CASSLVPVYGYTF
TGTGCCAGCAGCTTGGTGCCAGTCTATGGCTACACCTTC
>TRBJ2-3|.|TRBV6-2/TRBV6-3|.|15
CASTQSNGAGDTQYF
TGTGCCAGCACCCAAAGCAATGGGGCGGGGGATACGCAGTATTTT
>TRBJ1-1|many|TRBV7-9|.|13
CASSTSFNTEAFF
TGTGCCAGCAGCACGTCCTTCAACACTGAAGCTTTCTTT
>TRBJ1-5|many|TRBV6-2/TRBV6-3|TRBD1|15
CASSYRTGRNQPQHF
TGTGCCAGCAGTTACCGGACAGGACGAAATCAGCCCCAGCATTTT
>TRBJ2-2|many|TRBV30|.|14
CAWSGRAGTGELFF
TGTGCCTGGAGTGGACGGGCGGGCACCGGGGAGCTGTTTTTT
>TRBJ2-7|.|TRBV28|.|13
CASRQDPLREQYF
TGTGCCAGCAGACAGGACCCACTCCGGGAGCAGTACTTC
>TRBJ1-5|many|TRBV10-3|.|14
CAISQRDSNQPQHF
TGTGCCATCAGTCAGAGGGATAGCAATCAGCCCCAGCATTTT
>TRBJ1-1|.|TRBV5-1|TRBD1|17
CASGATRGGQGTTEAFF
TGCGCCAGCGGCGCTACAAGAGGAGGACAGGGGACCACTGAAGCTTTCTTT
>TRBJ2-3|many|TRBV7-2|.|15
CASSLRAPSTDTQYF
TGTGCCAGCAGCTTAAGGGCCCCAAGCACAGATACGCAGTATTTT
>TRBJ2-1|many|TRBV28|TRBD2|15
CASAPQRGTYNEQFF
TGTGCCAGCGCCCCCCAGCGGGGTACATACAATGAGCAGTTCTTC
>TRBJ1-4|many|TRBV4-1|.|20
CASSLQHTGSSAATNEKLFF
TGCGCCAGCAGCCTACAGCATACAGGTTCGTCCGCCGCAACTAATGAAAAACTGTTTTTT
>TRBJ1-6|many|TRBV4-2|.|15
CASSQVRANNSPLHF
TGTGCCAGCAGCCAAGTCCGGGCGAATAATTCACCCCTCCACTTT
>TRBJ1-2|many|TRBV20-1|.|13
CSARQDMAFGYTF
TGCAGTGCTAGACAGGACATGGCCTTCGGCTACACCTTC
>TRBJ2-1|many|TRBV20-1|TRBD1|14
CSASRQGSPNEQFF
TGCAGTGCTAGCCGACAGGGATCTCCGAATGAGCAGTTCTTC
>TRBJ1-1|many|TRBV5-1|.|16
CASSLGGEMGDTEAFF
TGCGCCAGCAGCTTGGGGGGGGAAATGGGGGACACTGAAGCTTTCTTT
>TRBJ1-2|.|TRBV25-1|.|13
CASSPTAHYGYTF
TGTGCCAGCAGCCCGACGGCTCACTATGGCTACACCTTC
>TRBJ1-4|few|TRBV5-4|.|17
CASSLAEQGLGNEKLFF
TGTGCCAGCAGCTTGGCCGAGCAGGGTCTAGGTAATGAAAAACTGTTTTTT
>TRBJ2-7|.|TRBV27|.|16
CASSLTWQLSSYEQYF
TGTGCCAGCAGTTTAACGTGGCAGCTGAGCTCCTACGAGCAGTACTTC
>TRBJ1-5|many|TRBV14|.|13
CASSQGGIGPQHF
TGTGCCAGCAGCCAAGGGGGCATTGGGCCCCAGCATTTT
>TRBJ2-1|many|TRBV5-1|TRBD2|20
CASGQGFLLAGVHSPGEQFF
TGCGCCAGCGGACAGGGATTCCTACTAGCGGGAGTACACAGTCCGGGTGAGCAGTTCTTC
>TRBJ1-5|many|TRBV2|.|20
CASSEAQVSFTDPSNQPQHF
TGTGCCAGCAGTGAAGCGCAGGTTAGTTTTACAGATCCAAGCAATCAGCCCCAGCATTTT
>TRBJ1-1|few|TRBV6-1|.|13
CASSEQENTEAFF
TGTGCCAGCAGTGAACAGGAGAACACTGAAGCTTTCTTT
>TRBJ2-3|many|TRBV7-9|TRBD2|18
CASSLARLARTPTDTQYF
TGTGCCAGCAGCTTAGCCCGACTAGCGAGAACACCCACAGATACGCAGTATTTT